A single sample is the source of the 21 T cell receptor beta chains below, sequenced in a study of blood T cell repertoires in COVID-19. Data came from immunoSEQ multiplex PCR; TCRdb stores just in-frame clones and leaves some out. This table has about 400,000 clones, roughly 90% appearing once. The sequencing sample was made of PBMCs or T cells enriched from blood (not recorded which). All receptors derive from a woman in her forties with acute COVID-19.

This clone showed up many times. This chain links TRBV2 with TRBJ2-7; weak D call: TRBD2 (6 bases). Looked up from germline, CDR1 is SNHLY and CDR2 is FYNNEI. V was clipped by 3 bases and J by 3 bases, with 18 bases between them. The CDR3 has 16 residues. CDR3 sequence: CASSDVAARRDYEQYF. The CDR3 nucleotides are TGTGCCAGCAGTGATGTGGCGGCCAGGCGGGACTACGAGCAGTACTTC.

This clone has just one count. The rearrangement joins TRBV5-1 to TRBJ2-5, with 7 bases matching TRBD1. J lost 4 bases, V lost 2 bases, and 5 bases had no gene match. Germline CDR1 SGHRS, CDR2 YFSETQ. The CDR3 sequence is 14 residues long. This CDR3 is CASSFTPGGETQYF. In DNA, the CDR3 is TGCGCCAGCAGCTTTACCCCAGGGGGAGAGACCCAGTACTTC.

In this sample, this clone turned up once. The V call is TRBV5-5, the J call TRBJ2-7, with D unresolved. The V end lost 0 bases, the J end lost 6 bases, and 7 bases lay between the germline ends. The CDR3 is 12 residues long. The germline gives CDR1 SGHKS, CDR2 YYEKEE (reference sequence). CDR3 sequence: CASSLDLAEQYF. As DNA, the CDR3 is TGTGCCAGCAGCTTGGATCTGGCCGAGCAGTACTTC.

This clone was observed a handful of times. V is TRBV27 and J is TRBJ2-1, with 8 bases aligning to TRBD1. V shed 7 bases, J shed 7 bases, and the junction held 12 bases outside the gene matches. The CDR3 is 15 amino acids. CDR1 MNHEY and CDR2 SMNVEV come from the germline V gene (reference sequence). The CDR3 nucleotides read TGTGCCAGCAATCCGACAGGGGCGGTTGGGAATGAGCAGTTCTTC. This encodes CASNPTGAVGNEQFF.

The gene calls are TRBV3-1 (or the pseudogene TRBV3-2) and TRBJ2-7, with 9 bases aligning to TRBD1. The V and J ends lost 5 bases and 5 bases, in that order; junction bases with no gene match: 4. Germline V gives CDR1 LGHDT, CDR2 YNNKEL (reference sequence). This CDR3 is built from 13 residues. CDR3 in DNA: TGTGCCAGCAGCATAGGGACAGGGAACGAGCAGTACTTC. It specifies CASSIGTGNEQYF.

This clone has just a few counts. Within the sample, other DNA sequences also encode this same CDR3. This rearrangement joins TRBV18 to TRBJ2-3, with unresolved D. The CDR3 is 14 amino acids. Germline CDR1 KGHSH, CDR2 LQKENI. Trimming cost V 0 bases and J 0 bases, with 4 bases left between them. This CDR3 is CASSPPSSTDTQYF. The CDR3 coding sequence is TGTGCCAGCTCACCACCCTCTAGCACAGATACGCAGTATTTT.

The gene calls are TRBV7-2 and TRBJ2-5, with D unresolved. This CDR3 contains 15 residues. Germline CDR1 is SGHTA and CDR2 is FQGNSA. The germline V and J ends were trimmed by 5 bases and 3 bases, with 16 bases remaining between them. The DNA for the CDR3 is TGTGCCAGCAGCATAATAGGCGCAGGAAAAGAGACCCAGTACTTC. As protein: CASSIIGAGKETQYF.

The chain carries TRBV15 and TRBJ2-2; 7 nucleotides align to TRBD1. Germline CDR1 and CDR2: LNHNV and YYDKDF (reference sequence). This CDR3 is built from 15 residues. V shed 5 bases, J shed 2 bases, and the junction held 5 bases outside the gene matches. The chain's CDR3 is CATSGDSLNTGELFF. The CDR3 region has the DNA TGTGCCACCAGCGGGGACAGCCTCAACACCGGGGAGCTGTTTTTT.

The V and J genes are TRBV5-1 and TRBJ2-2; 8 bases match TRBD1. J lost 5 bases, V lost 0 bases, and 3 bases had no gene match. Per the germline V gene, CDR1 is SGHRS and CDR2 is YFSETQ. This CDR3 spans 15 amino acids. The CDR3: CASSLAGQGTGELFF. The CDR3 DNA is TGCGCCAGCAGCTTGGCCGGACAGGGAACCGGGGAGCTGTTTTTT.

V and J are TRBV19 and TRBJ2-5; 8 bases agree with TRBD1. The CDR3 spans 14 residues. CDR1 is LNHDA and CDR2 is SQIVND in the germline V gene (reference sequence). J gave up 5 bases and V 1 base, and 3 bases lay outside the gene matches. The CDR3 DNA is TGTGCCAGTAGTATAGGTTACAGGGGGGAGACCCAGTACTTC. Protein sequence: CASSIGYRGETQYF. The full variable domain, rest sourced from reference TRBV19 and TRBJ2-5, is DGGITQSPKYLFRKEGQNVTLSCEQNLNHDAMYWYRQDPGQGLRLIYYSQIVNDFQKGDIAEGYSVSREKKESFPLTVTSAQKNPTAFYLCASSIGYRGETQYFGPGTRLLVL.

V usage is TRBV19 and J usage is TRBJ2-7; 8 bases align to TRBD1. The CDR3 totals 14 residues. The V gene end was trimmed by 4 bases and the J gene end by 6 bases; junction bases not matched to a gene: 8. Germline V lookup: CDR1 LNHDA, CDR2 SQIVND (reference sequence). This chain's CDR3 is CASSTWTGMIEQYF. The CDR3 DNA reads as TGTGCCAGTAGTACATGGACAGGGATGATCGAGCAGTACTTC.

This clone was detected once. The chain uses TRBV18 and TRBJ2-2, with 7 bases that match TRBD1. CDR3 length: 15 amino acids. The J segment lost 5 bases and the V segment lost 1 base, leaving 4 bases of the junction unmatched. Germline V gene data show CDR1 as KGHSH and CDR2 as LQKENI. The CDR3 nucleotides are TGTGCCAGCTCACCACTCTACAGGGGAACCGGGGAGCTGTTTTTT. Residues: CASSPLYRGTGELFF.

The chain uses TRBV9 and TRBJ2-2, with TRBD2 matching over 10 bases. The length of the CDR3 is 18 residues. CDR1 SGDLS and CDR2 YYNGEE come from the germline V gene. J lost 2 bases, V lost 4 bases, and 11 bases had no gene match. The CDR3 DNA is TGTGCCAGCAGCCCCCGGGGTAGCGGGGGGCTAAACACCGGGGAGCTGTTTTTT. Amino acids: CASSPRGSGGLNTGELFF.

For the CDR3, the DNA is TGCGCCAGCAGCTTGGATTCGAGAGAAGGAGATGGCTACACCTTC. Translating gives CASSLDSREGDGYTF. V and J are TRBV5-1 and TRBJ1-2, with unresolved D. The CDR3 length is 15 residues. The V gene lost 0 bases and the J gene lost 6 bases, with 15 bases spanning the gap. Germline assignment: CDR1 SGHRS and CDR2 YFSETQ.

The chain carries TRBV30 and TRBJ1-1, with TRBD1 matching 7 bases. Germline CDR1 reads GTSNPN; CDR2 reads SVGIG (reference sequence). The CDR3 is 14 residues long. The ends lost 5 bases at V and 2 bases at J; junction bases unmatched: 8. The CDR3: CAWVPGQYNTEAFF. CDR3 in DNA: TGTGCCTGGGTACCGGGACAGTATAACACTGAAGCTTTCTTT.

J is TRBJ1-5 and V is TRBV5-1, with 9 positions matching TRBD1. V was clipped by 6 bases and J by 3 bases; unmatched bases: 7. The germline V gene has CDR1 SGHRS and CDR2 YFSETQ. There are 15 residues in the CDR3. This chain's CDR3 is CASKTTGGNNQPQHF. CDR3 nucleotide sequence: TGCGCCAGCAAAACGACAGGGGGGAACAATCAGCCCCAGCATTTT.

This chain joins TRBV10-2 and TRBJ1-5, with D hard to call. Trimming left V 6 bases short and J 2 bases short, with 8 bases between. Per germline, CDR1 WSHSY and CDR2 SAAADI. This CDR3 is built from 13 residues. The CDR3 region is CASSRLGNQPQHF. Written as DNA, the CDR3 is TGCGCCAGCAGCCGATTAGGCAATCAGCCCCAGCATTTT.

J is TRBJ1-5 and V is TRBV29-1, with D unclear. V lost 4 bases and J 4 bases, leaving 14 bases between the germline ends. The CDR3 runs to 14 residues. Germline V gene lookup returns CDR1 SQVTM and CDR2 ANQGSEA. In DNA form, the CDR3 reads TGCAGCGTTGGTTTCTCGGGGTTGAATCAGCCCCAGCATTTT. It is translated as CSVGFSGLNQPQHF. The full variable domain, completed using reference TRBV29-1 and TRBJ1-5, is SAVISQKPSRDICQRGTSLTIQCQVDSQVTMMFWYRQQPGQSLTLIATANQGSEATYESGFVIDKFPISRPNLTFSTLTVSNMSPEDSSIYLCSVGFSGLNQPQHFGDGTRLSIL.

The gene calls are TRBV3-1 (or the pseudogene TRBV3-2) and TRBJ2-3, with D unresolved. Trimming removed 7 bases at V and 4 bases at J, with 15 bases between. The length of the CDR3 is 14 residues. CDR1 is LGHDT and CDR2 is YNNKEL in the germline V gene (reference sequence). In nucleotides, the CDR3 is TGTGCCAGCAACCGAAATCCCTCGGCAGATACGCAGTATTTT. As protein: CASNRNPSADTQYF.

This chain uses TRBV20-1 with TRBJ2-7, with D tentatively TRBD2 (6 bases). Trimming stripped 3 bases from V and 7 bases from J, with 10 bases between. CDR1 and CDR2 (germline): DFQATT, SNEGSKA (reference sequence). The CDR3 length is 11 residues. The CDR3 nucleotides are TGCAGTGCTAGTCACCGGGGGGAGCAGTACTTC. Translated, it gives CSASHRGEQYF.

The CDR3 DNA reads TGTGCCAGTAGTGAACAGGAGCCCCCTAACTATGGCTACACCTTC. As protein: CASSEQEPPNYGYTF. The chain joins TRBV19 to TRBJ1-2; tentatively, D is TRBD1 (5 bases). With 5 bases removed from V and 0 bases from J, the gap between germline ends came to 13 bases. CDR3 length: 15 amino acids. Germline assignment: CDR1 LNHDA and CDR2 SQIVND (reference sequence).